The TCR beta chain described here comes from a study of shared clonotypes between healthy human individuals (dated by TCRdb to about 2020). For the study in its entirety: The cohort comprised two women and a few men aged 18 to 49 years. For each donor, CD4 naive and CD4 memory were each given three plates, CD8 naive was given two plates, and CD8 memory was given one plate. To estimate repertoire size and how much clonotype sharing occurs between individuals, the study deeply sequenced the blood TCR repertoires of five or six healthy adults. To increase sequencing depth and limit assay-specific biases, TCR repertoire library preparation and sequencing were carried out by different laboratories using diverse techniques. Per donor, leukapheresis produced somewhere between about 0.85 and 8.9 billion PBMCs. General conclusions and limits of the study: Because the study included a small number of donors, the genetic and exposure-history diversity represented was limited. Only blood was sampled, and tissue TCR repertoires likely differ from those in blood. Pairwise subsampling indicated that sequencing depth was expected to affect the degree of clonotype sharing among donors. Estimated clonotype richness was generally larger for naive than for memory subsets. Rarefaction of sorted-subset datasets indicated incomplete sequencing despite the large sequencing depth. Compared with non-shared clonotypes, clonotypes shared by all four sorted-subset donors had higher generation probabilities. Across four donors, around 5% of naive CD4, approximately 4% of naive CD8, under 2.5% of memory CD4, and 0.4% to 0.45% of memory CD8 clonotypes were shared.

Turning to this clone: Its binding antigen is unknown. No per-base quality is available; no much larger clone lies one base away.

Using the deep immunoSEQ assay, multiplex PCR amplified TCR CDR3 regions from genomic DNA. Genomic DNA extracted from each cell subset was distributed evenly over all wells of several immunoSEQ 96-well plates, and each plate served as one replicate. For sorted subsets, 150 to 250 ng genomic DNA, equal to 25,000 to 35,000 T cell genomes, was loaded into each replicate PCR. Purified libraries were quantified with a Qubit 3.0 fluorometer, sized on a Bioanalyzer 2100, and re-quantified with the KAPA Library Quantification kit. A separate single-read 150-cycle Illumina NextSeq 550 flow cell was used to sequence each immunoSEQ 96-well plate. As for how the authors treated the data: Because the immunoSEQ output held only junctional sequences and lacked quality scores, the filtering could not match the filtering applied to full-length reads. To assign V/J genes and CDR3, sequences were annotated against IMGT germline references using PyIR, a Python wrapper for IgBLAST v1.9. Any read was removed if the V/J assignment was weak (E-value above 1e-6), the CDR3 was missing, or the read contained stop codons, out-of-frame junctions, or ambiguous translated residues. A V3J clonotype was defined by an identical inferred V gene, J gene, and CDR3 amino acid sequence. The percentage overlap between two repertoires was calculated by dividing the number of shared unique clonotypes by the size of the smaller repertoire. Richness of each repertoire was evaluated using RTK rarefaction, the Chao1 estimator, and Recon v2.1 estimates of unobserved clonotypes. Generation probabilities for all TCRbeta clonotypes obtained by the gDNA method from a handful of donors were computed using OLGA. The table was pulled from immuneACCESS by TCRdb, which kept in-frame rearrangements only. Such tables lose some clones; where checked, under half of the loss comes from unresolved V genes, and the rest has no known cause. The V and J calls and clone size were taken over from that table, and D and trimming were inferred from the DNA. The sample table holds over 1.4 million clones, of which 96% were seen once. Of the sample, more than 0.9% falls within the top ten clones.

Donors were healthy HIV-negative adults with no recently reported acute infections or vaccinations. All donors were Caucasian adults living in Nashville, Tennessee, USA. CD4+ T cells were enriched by magnetic negative selection; naive cells were then positively selected on CD45RA, and the negative fraction formed the memory subset. Blood was collected by leukapheresis, and PBMCs were isolated by Ficoll-Histopaque density gradient centrifugation and then cryopreserved in liquid nitrogen vapor phase. Analytical flow cytometry was used to check the purity and quantity of every magnetically sorted T cell population. Genomic DNA was isolated from each sorted fraction and quantified by UV absorbance on a Nanodrop 2000c. CDR1 is given as SGHTA and CDR2 as FQGNSA, both from the germline V gene. Trimming at the junction amounts to 1 base on V and 4 bases on J, and the germline ends lie 10 bases apart. From the cysteine through the phenylalanine, the CDR3 covers 14 amino acids. Only CDR3 DNA remains: 42 bases, in frame from the first base.

The TCR originated in a man in his thirties or forties in good health. Sequencing was done on a sample of naive CD4+ T cells sorted from blood. In light of the paper, this sample's cell subset or site label describes: CD45RA+ positively selected. This receptor chain uses TRBV7-2 and TRBJ2-5, and perhaps TRBD2 as D gene, on 6 matching bases. The CDR3 is CASSLGGVGETQYF. The DNA sequence is given as TGTGCCAGCAGCTTAGGGGGGGTTGGAGAGACCCAGTACTTC.